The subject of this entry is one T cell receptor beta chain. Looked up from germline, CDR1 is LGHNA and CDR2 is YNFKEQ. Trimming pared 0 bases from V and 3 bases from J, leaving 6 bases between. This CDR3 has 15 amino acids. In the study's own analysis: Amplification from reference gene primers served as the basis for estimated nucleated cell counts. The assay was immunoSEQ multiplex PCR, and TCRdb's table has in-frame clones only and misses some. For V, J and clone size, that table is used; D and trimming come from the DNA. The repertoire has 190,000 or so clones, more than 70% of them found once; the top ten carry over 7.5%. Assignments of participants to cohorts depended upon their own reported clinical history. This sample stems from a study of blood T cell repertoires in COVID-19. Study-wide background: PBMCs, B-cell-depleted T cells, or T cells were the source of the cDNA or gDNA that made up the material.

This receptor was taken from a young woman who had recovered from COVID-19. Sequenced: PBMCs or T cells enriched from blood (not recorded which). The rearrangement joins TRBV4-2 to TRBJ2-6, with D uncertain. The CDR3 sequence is CASSQDGSGANVLTF. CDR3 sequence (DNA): TGTGCCAGCAGCCAAGATGGCAGTGGGGCCAACGTCCTGACTTTC.